These 6 T cell receptor beta chains originate from one sample sequenced in a study of cytomegalovirus exposure and HLA in healthy donors. The study ran its PCR with 60 Vbeta and 13 Jbeta primers. The table came from immunoSEQ multiplex PCR; TCRdb's copy has only in-frame clones and leaves some out. The sample consists of fewer than 200,000 clones, 75% to 80% of them appearing once. The sample was PBMCs. The receptors were gathered from a man in his forties in good health and CMV-seropositive.

The chain links TRBV14 to TRBJ2-1; D is unclear. Per the germline V gene, CDR1 is SGHDN and CDR2 is FVKESK. V was cut by 1 base and J by 9 bases, with 7 bases left in between. This CDR3 contains 12 residues. CDR3 coding DNA: TGTGCCAGCAGCCAAGGTGTCCTTGAGCAGTTCTTC. This gives the protein CASSQGVLEQFF. Complete variable domain (other parts from reference TRBV14 and TRBJ2-1): EAGVTQFPSHSVIEKGQTVTLRCDPISGHDNLYWYRRVMGKEIKFLLHFVKESKQDESGMPNNRFLAERTGGTYSTLKVQPAELEDSGVYFCASSQGVLEQFFGPGTRLTVL.

The chain couples TRBV6-6 to TRBJ2-2; the match to TRBD1 covers 9 bases. CDR1 is MNHNY and CDR2 is SVGAGI in the germline V gene (reference sequence). The length of the CDR3 is 15 residues. J was trimmed by 3 bases and V by 5 bases; bases with no gene match: 4. Here the CDR3 DNA reads TGTGCCAGCAGTCAGGGACAGGGATACACCGGGGAGCTGTTTTTT. Translation gives CASSQGQGYTGELFF.

The rearrangement links TRBV25-1 to TRBJ2-1; 7 bases line up with TRBD2. Germline-derived CDR1 and CDR2 are MGHDK and SYGVNS. V lost 9 bases and J lost 2; bases outside the gene matches: 4. There are 13 residues in the CDR3. The CDR3 sequence is CASGEGPYNEQFF. The CDR3 DNA is TGTGCCAGTGGGGAGGGGCCCTACAATGAGCAGTTCTTC.

This CDR3 reads CASRWTSAGNEQFF. In nucleotides, the CDR3 is TGTGCCAGCAGATGGACTAGCGCAGGCAATGAGCAGTTCTTC. The V and J genes are TRBV27 and TRBJ2-1; 9 bases are a match to TRBD2. Trimming took 6 bases from V and 6 from J; bases not matched to a gene: 6. Germline loops: CDR1 MNHEY, CDR2 SMNVEV (reference sequence). The CDR3 length is 14 residues.

The V and J genes are TRBV6-5 and TRBJ1-5; D may be TRBD1 (5 bases). Trimming cost V 5 bases and J 1 base, with 12 bases left between them. The germline gives CDR1 MNHEY, CDR2 SVGAGI. The CDR3 is 15 residues long. DNA of the CDR3: TGTGCCAGCAGTACGGGACTTAAGAGCAATCAGCCCCAGCATTTT. Its translation: CASSTGLKSNQPQHF.

The CDR3 spells CAAGEGVADTQYF. The CDR3 coding sequence is TGTGCCGCAGGGGAGGGGGTCGCAGATACGCAGTATTTT. The chain carries TRBV10-3 and TRBJ2-3, with D possibly being TRBD2 (7 bases). The germline CDR1 and CDR2 sequences are ENHRY and SYGVKD. The V and J ends lost 11 bases and 4 bases respectively, with 16 bases between them. The CDR3 is made up of 13 amino acids.